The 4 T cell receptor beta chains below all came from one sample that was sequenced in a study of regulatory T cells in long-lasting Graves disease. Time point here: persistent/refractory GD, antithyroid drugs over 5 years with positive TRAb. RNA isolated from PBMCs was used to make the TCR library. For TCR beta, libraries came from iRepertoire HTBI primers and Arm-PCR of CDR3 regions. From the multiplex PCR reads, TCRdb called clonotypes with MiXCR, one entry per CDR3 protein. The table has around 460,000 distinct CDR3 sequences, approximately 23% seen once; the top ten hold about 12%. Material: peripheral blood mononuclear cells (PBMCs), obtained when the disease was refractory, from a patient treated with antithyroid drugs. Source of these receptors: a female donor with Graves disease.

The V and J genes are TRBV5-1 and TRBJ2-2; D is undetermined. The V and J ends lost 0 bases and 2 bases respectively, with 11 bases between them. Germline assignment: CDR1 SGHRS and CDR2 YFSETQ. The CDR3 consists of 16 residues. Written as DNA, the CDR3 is TGCGCCAGCAGCTTGGTGTCAGGCCGTAACACCGGGGAGCTGTTTTTT. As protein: CASSLVSGRNTGELFF.

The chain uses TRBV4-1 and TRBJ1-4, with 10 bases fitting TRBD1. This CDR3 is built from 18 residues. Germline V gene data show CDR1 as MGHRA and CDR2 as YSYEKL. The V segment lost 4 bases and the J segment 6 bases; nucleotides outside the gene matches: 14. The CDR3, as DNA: TGCGCCAGCAGCCCGGTAGTGGTTTTCGGGACAGGGGATGAAAAACTGTTTTTT. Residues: CASSPVVVFGTGDEKLFF.

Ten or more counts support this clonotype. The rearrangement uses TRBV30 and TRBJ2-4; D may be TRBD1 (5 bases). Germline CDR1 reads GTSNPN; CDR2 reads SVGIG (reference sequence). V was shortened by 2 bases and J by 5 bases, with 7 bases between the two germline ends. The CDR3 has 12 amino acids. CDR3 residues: CAWSLGQNIQYF. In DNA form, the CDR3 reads TGTGCCTGGAGTCTGGGGCAAAACATTCAGTACTTC.

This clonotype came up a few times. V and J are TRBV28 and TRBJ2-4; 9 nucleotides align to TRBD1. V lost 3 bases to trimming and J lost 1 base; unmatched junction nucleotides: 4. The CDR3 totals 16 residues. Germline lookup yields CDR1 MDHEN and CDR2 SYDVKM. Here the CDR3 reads CASSFPGQGAKNIQYF. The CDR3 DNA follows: TGTGCCAGCAGTTTTCCGGGACAGGGCGCCAAAAACATTCAGTACTTC.